One sample yielded the 9 T cell receptor beta chains listed below, sequenced in a study of shared clonotypes between healthy human individuals. Measured with immunoSEQ multiplex PCR; TCRdb has only the in-frame clones, and not every one. The sample includes nearly 1,000,000 clones, 76% of them seen just once. The sequencing input was memory CD4+ T cells sorted from blood. The subset is: CD45RA-negative fraction. These receptor sequences come from a young man in good health.

The chain couples TRBV5-6 to TRBJ2-2; 8 positions match TRBD1. This CDR3 has 16 amino acids. Germline V gives CDR1 SGHDT, CDR2 YYEEEE. J gave up 0 bases and V 4 bases, and 5 bases lay outside the gene matches. The CDR3, as DNA: TGTGCCAGCAGCATATGGGACAGGTCGAACACCGGGGAGCTGTTTTTT. Amino acids: CASSIWDRSNTGELFF.

Details on this clone: Other DNA sequences of this sample code for an identical CDR3. CDR3 region: CASSLEGPGNTEAFF. CDR3 sequence (DNA): TGCGCCAGCAGTCTGGAGGGGCCGGGCAACACTGAAGCTTTCTTT. The chain employs TRBV5-1 and TRBJ1-1; D may be TRBD1 (5 bases). The germline CDR1 and CDR2 sequences are SGHRS and YFSETQ. V was cut by 5 bases and J by 2 bases, with 16 bases left in between. The CDR3 runs to 15 residues.

The chain carries TRBV9 and TRBJ2-2; D remains ambiguous. Germline loops: CDR1 SGDLS, CDR2 YYNGEE. The length of the CDR3 is 15 residues. V was cut by 0 bases and J by 4 bases, with 10 bases left in between. CDR3 amino acids: CASSVDGYSTGELFF. The DNA of the CDR3 is TGTGCCAGCAGCGTAGACGGATATAGCACCGGGGAGCTGTTTTTT. Drawing the rest from reference TRBV9 and TRBJ2-2, the complete variable domain is DSGVTQTPKHLITATGQRVTLRCSPRSGDLSVYWYQQSLDQGLQFLIQYYNGEERAKGNILERFSAQQFPDLHSELNLSSLELGDSALYFCASSVDGYSTGELFFGEGSRLTVL.

The chain couples TRBV18 to TRBJ2-1; 8 bases are shared with TRBD2. J lost 7 bases, V lost 6 bases, and 14 bases had no gene match. CDR1 and CDR2 from the germline V gene are KGHSH and LQKENI. The CDR3 totals 16 residues. The CDR3 DNA reads TGTGCCAGCTCCCTTCGGGGACTAGATCGGAGGAATGAGCAGTTCTTC. Protein sequence: CASSLRGLDRRNEQFF.

This clone occurred a few times. The V and J genes are TRBV9 and TRBJ1-3; D is perhaps TRBD1 (5 bases). The CDR3 has 14 amino acids. Germline V gene lookup returns CDR1 SGDLS and CDR2 YYNGEE. The V end lost 5 bases, the J end lost 4 bases, and 13 bases lay between the germline ends. CDR3 bases: TGTGCCAGCAGGCCCGACGGGGCGGGAAACACCATATATTTT. This sequence encodes CASRPDGAGNTIYF.

Regarding this clone: The junction shows a germline mismatch at one end, possibly a read error. The chain uses TRBV5-1 and TRBJ1-4, with 10 bases identical to TRBD1. Germline CDR1 reads SGHRS; CDR2 reads YFSETQ. The CDR3 is 15 residues long. The CDR3 DNA reads as TGCGCCAGCACCTTGGGGGACAGGGGACATGAAAAACTGTTTTTT. Encoded protein: CASTLGDRGHEKLFF.

About this clone: This likely reflects a read error, since a far larger clone is one base away. The gene calls are TRBV11-2 and TRBJ2-2, with a tentative D call TRBD2 (5 bases). With 4 bases removed from V and 4 bases from J, the gap between germline ends came to 16 bases. There are 16 residues in the CDR3. Germline V gives CDR1 SGHAT, CDR2 FQNNGV. The CDR3 nucleotides read TGTGCCAGCAGCTCCGGGATTAGCGTTCTCACCGGGGAGCTGTTTTTT. Translating it yields CASSSGISVLTGELFF.

CDR3 protein: CASSPSGYNQPQHF. For the CDR3, the DNA is TGTGCCAGCTCACCATCTGGGTACAATCAGCCCCAGCATTTT. This chain joins TRBV18 and TRBJ1-5; D ambiguous. Trimming removed 2 bases at V and 3 bases at J, with 8 bases between. From germline, CDR1 is KGHSH and CDR2 LQKENI. This CDR3 comprises 14 residues.

This rearrangement joins TRBV18 to TRBJ2-1; unclear D gene. The CDR3 consists of 13 residues. CDR1 is KGHSH and CDR2 is LQKENI in the germline V gene. V lost 6 bases to trimming and J lost 7 bases, with 13 bases between them. The DNA of the CDR3 is TGTGCCAGCTCGGAAGGCCCTCCGAATGAGCAGTTCTTC. Its protein is CASSEGPPNEQFF.